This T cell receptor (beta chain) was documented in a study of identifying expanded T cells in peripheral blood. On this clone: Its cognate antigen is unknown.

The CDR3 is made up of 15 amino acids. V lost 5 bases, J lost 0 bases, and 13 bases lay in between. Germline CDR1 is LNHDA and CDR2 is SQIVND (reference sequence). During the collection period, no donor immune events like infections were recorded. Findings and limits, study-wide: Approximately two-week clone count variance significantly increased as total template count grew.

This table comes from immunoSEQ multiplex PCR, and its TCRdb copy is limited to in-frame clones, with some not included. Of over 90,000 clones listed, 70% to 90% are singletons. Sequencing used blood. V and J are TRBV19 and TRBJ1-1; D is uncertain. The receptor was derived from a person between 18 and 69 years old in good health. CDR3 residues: CASSAGRYLNTEAFF. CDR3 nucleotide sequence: TGTGCCAGTAGTGCCGGGAGGTACCTGAACACTGAAGCTTTCTTT.